This T cell receptor beta chain stems from a study of shared clonotypes between healthy human individuals. V was pared by 11 bases and J by 6 bases, with 11 bases of the junction left unmatched. Per the germline V gene, CDR1 is LGHNA and CDR2 is YNFKEQ. This CDR3 contains 13 residues. To note about this clone: The antigen is not known.

Broader study findings: Researchers found naive subsets generally carried larger estimated richness than memory subsets. It was the non-shared clonotypes that had lower generation probabilities than clonotypes shared by all four donors.

Sequencing used immunoSEQ multiplex PCR; TCRdb keeps in-frame clones, though not all of them. Seen here are some 900,000 clones, around 80% observed once, and the top ten hold over 1.3%. This sequence originates from a man aged 18 to 35 in good health. This chain joins TRBV4-2 and TRBJ1-1; 8 bases align to TRBD1. Sequencing was performed on memory CD4+ T cells sorted from blood. Subset here: CD45RA-negative fraction. Written as DNA, the CDR3 is TGTGCCGGGGCAGGGCAGGGGGCATCTGAAGCTTTCTTT. Amino acids: CAGAGQGASEAFF.